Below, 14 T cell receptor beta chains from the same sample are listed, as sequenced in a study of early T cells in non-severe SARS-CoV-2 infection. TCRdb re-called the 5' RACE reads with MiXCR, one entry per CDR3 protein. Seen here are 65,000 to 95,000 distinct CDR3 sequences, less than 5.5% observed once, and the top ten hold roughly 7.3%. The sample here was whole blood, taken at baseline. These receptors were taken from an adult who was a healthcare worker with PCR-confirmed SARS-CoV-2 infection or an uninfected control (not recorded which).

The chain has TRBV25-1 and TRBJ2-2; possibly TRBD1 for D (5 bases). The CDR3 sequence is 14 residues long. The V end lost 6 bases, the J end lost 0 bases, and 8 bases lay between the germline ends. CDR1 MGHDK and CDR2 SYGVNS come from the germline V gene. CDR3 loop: CASRTDANTGELFF. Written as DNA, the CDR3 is TGTGCCAGCAGGACAGACGCGAACACCGGGGAGCTGTTTTTT.

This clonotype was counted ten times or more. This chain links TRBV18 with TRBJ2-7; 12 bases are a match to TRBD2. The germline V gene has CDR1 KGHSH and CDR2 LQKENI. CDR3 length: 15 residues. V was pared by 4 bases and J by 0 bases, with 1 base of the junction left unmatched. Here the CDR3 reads CASSRTSGDSYEQYF. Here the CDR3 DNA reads TGTGCCAGCTCACGGACTAGCGGGGACTCCTACGAGCAGTACTTC.

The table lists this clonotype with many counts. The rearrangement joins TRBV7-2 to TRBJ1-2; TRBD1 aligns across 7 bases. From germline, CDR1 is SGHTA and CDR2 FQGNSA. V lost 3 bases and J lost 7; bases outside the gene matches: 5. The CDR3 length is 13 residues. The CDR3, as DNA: TGTGCCAGCAGCTTGACAGGGTTTCGTGGCTACACCTTC. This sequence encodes CASSLTGFRGYTF.

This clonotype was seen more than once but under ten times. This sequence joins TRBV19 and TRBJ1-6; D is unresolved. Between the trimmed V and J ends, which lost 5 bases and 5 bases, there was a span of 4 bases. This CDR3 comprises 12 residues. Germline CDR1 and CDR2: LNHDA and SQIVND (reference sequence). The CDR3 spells CASSRDNSPLHF. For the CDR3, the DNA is TGTGCCAGTAGTCGCGATAATTCACCCCTCCACTTT. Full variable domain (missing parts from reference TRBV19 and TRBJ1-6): DGGITQSPKYLFRKEGQNVTLSCEQNLNHDAMYWYRQDPGQGLRLIYYSQIVNDFQKGDIAEGYSVSREKKESFPLTVTSAQKNPTAFYLCASSRDNSPLHFGNGTRLTVT.

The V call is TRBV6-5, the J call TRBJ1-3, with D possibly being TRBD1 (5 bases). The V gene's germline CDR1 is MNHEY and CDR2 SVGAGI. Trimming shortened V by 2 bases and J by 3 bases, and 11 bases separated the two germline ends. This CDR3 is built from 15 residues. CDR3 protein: CASSYMGRDGNTIYF. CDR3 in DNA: TGTGCCAGCAGTTACATGGGCAGGGATGGAAACACCATATATTTT.

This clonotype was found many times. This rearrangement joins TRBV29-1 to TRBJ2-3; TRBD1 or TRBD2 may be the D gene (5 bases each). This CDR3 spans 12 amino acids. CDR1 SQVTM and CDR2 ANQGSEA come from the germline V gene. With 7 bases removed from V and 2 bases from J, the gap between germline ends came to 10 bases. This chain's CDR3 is CSGRDPTDTQYF. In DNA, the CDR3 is TGCAGCGGTCGGGACCCCACAGATACGCAGTATTTT.

CDR3 sequence reads: CASSLKIPEPEETQYF. The DNA of the CDR3 is TGCGCCAGCAGCCTCAAGATCCCAGAGCCCGAGGAGACCCAGTACTTC. The chain joins TRBV4-1 to TRBJ2-5, with D hard to call. The germline V gene encodes CDR1 MGHRA and CDR2 YSYEKL. This CDR3 spans 16 amino acids. V was clipped by 4 bases and J by 5 bases, with 20 bases between them.

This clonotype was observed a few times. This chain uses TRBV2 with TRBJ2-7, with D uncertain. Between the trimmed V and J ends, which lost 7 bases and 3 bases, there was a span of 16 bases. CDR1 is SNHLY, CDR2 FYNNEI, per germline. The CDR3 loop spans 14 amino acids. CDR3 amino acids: CASTIRVGNYEQYF. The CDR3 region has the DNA TGTGCCAGCACGATCCGGGTCGGTAACTACGAGCAGTACTTC.

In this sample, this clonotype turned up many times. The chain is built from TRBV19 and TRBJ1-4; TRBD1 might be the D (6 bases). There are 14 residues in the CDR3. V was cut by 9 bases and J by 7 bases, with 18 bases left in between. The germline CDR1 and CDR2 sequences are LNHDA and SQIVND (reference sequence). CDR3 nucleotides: TGTGCCAGCACCTCGAGGGGGTCGGGTGAAAAACTGTTTTTT. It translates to CASTSRGSGEKLFF.

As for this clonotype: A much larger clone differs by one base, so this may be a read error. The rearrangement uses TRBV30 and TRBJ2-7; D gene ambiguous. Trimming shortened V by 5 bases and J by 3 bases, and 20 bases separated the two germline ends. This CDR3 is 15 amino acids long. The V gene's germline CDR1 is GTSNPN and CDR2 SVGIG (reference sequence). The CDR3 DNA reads TGTGCCTGGGGTTCAACCGCCTCAATAGGCTACGAGCAGTACTTC. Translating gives CAWGSTASIGYEQYF.

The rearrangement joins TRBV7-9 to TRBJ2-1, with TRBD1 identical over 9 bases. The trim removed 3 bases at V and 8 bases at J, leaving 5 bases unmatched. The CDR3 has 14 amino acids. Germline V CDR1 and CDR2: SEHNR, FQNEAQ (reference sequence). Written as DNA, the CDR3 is TGTGCCAGCAGCTTTAGGGACAGGGAGGATGAGCAGTTCTTC. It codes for CASSFRDREDEQFF.

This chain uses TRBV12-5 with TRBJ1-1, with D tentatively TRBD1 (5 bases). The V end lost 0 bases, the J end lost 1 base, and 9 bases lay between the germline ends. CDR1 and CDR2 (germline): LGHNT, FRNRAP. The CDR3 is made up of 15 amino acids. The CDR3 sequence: CASGLVLGQNTEAFF. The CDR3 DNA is TGTGCTAGTGGTTTGGTACTGGGGCAGAACACTGAAGCTTTCTTT.

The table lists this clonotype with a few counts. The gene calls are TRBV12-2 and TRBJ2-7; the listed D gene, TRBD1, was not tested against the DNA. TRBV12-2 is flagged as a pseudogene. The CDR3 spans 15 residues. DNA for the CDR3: TGTGCAAGTCGCTACCACCGGGACAGGGAATACGAGCAGTACTTC. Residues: CASRYHRDREYEQYF.

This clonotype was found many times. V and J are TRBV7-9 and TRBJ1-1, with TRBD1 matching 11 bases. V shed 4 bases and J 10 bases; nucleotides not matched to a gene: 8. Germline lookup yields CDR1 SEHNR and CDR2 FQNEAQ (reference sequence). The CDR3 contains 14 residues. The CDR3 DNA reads TGTGCCAGCAGCTCAACCGGGACAGGGGGGTTAGCTTTCTTT. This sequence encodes CASSSTGTGGLAFF. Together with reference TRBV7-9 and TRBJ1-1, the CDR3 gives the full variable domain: DTGVSQNPRHKITKRGQNVTFRCDPISEHNRLYWYRQTLGQGPEFLTYFQNEAQLEKSRLLSDRFSAERPKGSFSTLEIQRTEQGDSAMYLCASSSTGTGGLAFFGQGTRLTVV.